These 22 T cell receptor beta chains were all obtained from the same sample, sequenced in a study of T cell responses to AZD1222 COVID-19 vaccine. Assay used: immunoSEQ multiplex PCR; TCRdb lists only in-frame clones, some missing. Among about 86,000 clones listed, 88% were seen once. The specimen comprised peripheral blood, sampled on day 0 of AZD1222 vaccination. These receptors came from an adult in good health.

V usage is TRBV28 and J usage is TRBJ2-7; 7 bases line up with TRBD2. The CDR3 is made up of 14 amino acids. Unmatched junction bases numbered 12, after V lost 7 bases and J lost 6 bases. The V gene's germline CDR1 is MDHEN and CDR2 SYDVKM. CDR3 residues: CASTLGGRFGEQYF. CDR3 in DNA: TGTGCCAGCACCCTCGGGGGGAGATTCGGCGAGCAGTACTTC.

The chain uses TRBV5-1 and TRBJ2-3; D possibly corresponds to TRBD2 (6 bases). Trimming removed 4 bases from V and 0 bases from J, with 12 bases in between. CDR1 SGHRS and CDR2 YFSETQ come from the germline V gene. CDR3 length: 15 residues. The CDR3 loop reads CASSPDGGSTDTQYF. CDR3 DNA: TGCGCCAGCAGCCCGGACGGGGGAAGCACAGATACGCAGTATTTT.

V gene TRBV9 combines with J gene TRBJ2-3; 10 nucleotides line up with TRBD2. Germline-derived CDR1 and CDR2 are SGDLS and YYNGEE. With 4 bases clipped from V and 0 bases from J, the junction kept 5 bases outside the gene matches. The CDR3 runs to 16 residues. This CDR3 reads CASSTRTSGSTDTQYF. The CDR3 DNA is TGTGCCAGCAGCACGAGGACTAGCGGTAGCACAGATACGCAGTATTTT.

The rearrangement uses TRBV11-2 and TRBJ1-3; no clear D gene. V lost 1 base and J lost 0, with 10 bases in between. The length of the CDR3 is 16 residues. From germline, CDR1 is SGHAT and CDR2 FQNNGV. The CDR3 DNA reads TGTGCCAGCAGCTTAGGGGCAGCGATCTCTGGAAACACCATATATTTT. It specifies CASSLGAAISGNTIYF. The whole variable domain, filled in from reference TRBV11-2 and TRBJ1-3, reads EAGVAQSPRYKIIEKRQSVAFWCNPISGHATLYWYQQILGQGPKLLIQFQNNGVVDDSQLPKDRFSAERLKGVDSTLKIQPAKLEDSAVYLCASSLGAAISGNTIYFGEGSWLTVV.

CDR3: CASSLTDSLVTEAFF. For the CDR3, the DNA is TGCGCCAGCAGCCTTACTGACAGCCTCGTCACTGAAGCTTTCTTT. The chain joins TRBV4-1 to TRBJ1-1; D possibly corresponds to TRBD1 (5 bases). The length of the CDR3 is 15 residues. The V end was cut by 4 bases, the J end by 4 bases, with 16 bases between. The germline V gene encodes CDR1 MGHRA and CDR2 YSYEKL.

The chain couples TRBV6-1 to TRBJ1-5, with no clear D. This CDR3 region has 14 residues. V lost 6 bases and J 4 bases, leaving 13 bases between the germline ends. Germline lookup yields CDR1 MNHNS and CDR2 SASEGT. The chain's CDR3 is CASRGQGSNQPQHF. Here the CDR3 DNA reads TGTGCCAGCAGGGGTCAAGGGTCAAATCAGCCCCAGCATTTT.

The chain uses TRBV19 and TRBJ1-6; 7 positions match TRBD1. Germline-derived CDR1 and CDR2 are LNHDA and SQIVND (reference sequence). The CDR3 is 15 amino acids. Trimming removed 4 bases from V and 7 bases from J; junction bases left unmatched: 7. This CDR3 is CASSTRQGGNSPLHF. In DNA form, the CDR3 reads TGTGCCAGTAGTACCCGACAGGGTGGAAATTCACCCCTCCACTTT.

The chain employs TRBV19 and TRBJ1-5; D is uncertain. The germline CDR1 and CDR2 sequences are LNHDA and SQIVND (reference sequence). The V end lost 3 bases, the J end lost 0 bases, and 12 bases lay between the germline ends. This CDR3 is 16 amino acids long. In nucleotides, the CDR3 is TGTGCCAGTAGTATCGACGGAGTCTATAGCAATCAGCCCCAGCATTTT. Amino acids: CASSIDGVYSNQPQHF.

This sequence joins TRBV5-4 and TRBJ2-1; weak D call: TRBD2 (5 bases). The CDR3 sequence is 13 residues long. Germline V gene sequence: CDR1 SGHNT, CDR2 YYREEE (reference sequence). The V gene lost 0 bases and the J gene lost 10 bases, with 11 bases spanning the gap. In nucleotides, the CDR3 is TGTGCCAGCAGCTTGGCCATGGGAGAAGAGCAGTTCTTC. Amino acids: CASSLAMGEEQFF.

The chain is built from TRBV11-2 and TRBJ1-1, with D maybe TRBD1 (6 bases). CDR3 length equals 17 residues. Trimming removed 6 bases at V and 3 bases at J, with 23 bases between. Germline loops: CDR1 SGHAT, CDR2 FQNNGV. In DNA form, the CDR3 reads TGTGCCAGCAGTCGACACCGTTCAGGGGCCTGGGACACTGAAGCTTTCTTT. Translated: CASSRHRSGAWDTEAFF.

The chain couples TRBV10-2 to TRBJ2-1, with TRBD2 identical over 11 bases. The V gene end was trimmed by 2 bases and the J gene end by 5 bases; junction bases not matched to a gene: 5. Germline CDR1 WSHSY, CDR2 SAAADI. The CDR3 consists of 16 residues. CDR3 nucleotide sequence: TGCGCCAGCAGTGAGGGAGCTAGCGGGAGGAACAATGAGCAGTTCTTC. Translation: CASSEGASGRNNEQFF.

The CDR3 loop reads CASSSPLGEGAYNEQFF. DNA for the CDR3: TGTGCCAGCAGCTCCCCCCTGGGGGAAGGAGCCTACAATGAGCAGTTCTTC. This chain connects TRBV7-8 to TRBJ2-1; D may match TRBD1 or TRBD2 (5 bases each). The germline CDR1 and CDR2 sequences are SGHVS and FQNEAQ. CDR3 length: 17 amino acids. V was cut by 4 bases and J by 2 bases, with 18 bases left in between. Together with reference TRBV7-8 and TRBJ2-1, the CDR3 gives the full variable domain: GAGVSQSPRYKVAKRGQDVALRCDPISGHVSLFWYQQALGQGPEFLTYFQNEAQLDKSGLPSDRFFAERPEGSVSTLKIQRTQQEDSAVYLCASSSPLGEGAYNEQFFGPGTRLTVL.

For this clone: Other DNA sequences in the same sample also yield this CDR3. V is TRBV30 and J is TRBJ2-7; 9 positions match TRBD1. The CDR3 sequence is 12 residues long. V lost 3 bases to trimming and J lost 6 bases; unmatched junction nucleotides: 3. Germline lookup yields CDR1 GTSNPN and CDR2 SVGIG (reference sequence). The CDR3 DNA is TGTGCCTGGAGCGGGACAGGGAGCGAGCAGTACTTC. Translated: CAWSGTGSEQYF.

The chain links TRBV4-2 to TRBJ1-1; D unresolved. CDR3 length: 18 amino acids. The V and J ends lost 1 base and 1 base respectively, with 19 bases between them. CDR1 and CDR2 (germline): LGHNA, YNFKEQ. Here the CDR3 reads CASSQVTVAGSGNTEAFF. The CDR3 coding sequence is TGTGCCAGCAGCCAAGTGACTGTAGCGGGCAGTGGGAACACTGAAGCTTTCTTT.

The gene calls are TRBV15 and TRBJ1-5, with a possible D match to TRBD1 (6 bases). CDR3 length equals 16 residues. The V end was cut by 4 bases, the J end by 2 bases, with 15 bases between. Germline values: CDR1 LNHNV, CDR2 YYDKDF (reference sequence). The CDR3, as DNA: TGTGCCACCAGCAATCTTAACAGGGTTGGCAATCAGCCCCAGCATTTT. This encodes CATSNLNRVGNQPQHF.

The rearrangement uses TRBV7-9 and TRBJ1-1; 9 bases align to TRBD1. Trimming took 4 bases from V and 0 from J; bases not matched to a gene: 9. The CDR3 is made up of 17 amino acids. CDR1 is SEHNR, CDR2 FQNEAQ, per germline (reference sequence). The CDR3: CASSSGQGSLMNTEAFF. As DNA, the CDR3 is TGTGCCAGCAGCTCGGGACAGGGTTCGTTGATGAACACTGAAGCTTTCTTT.

The chain joins TRBV12-3 or TRBV12-4 to TRBJ1-3; D ambiguous. The ends were cut back, 2 bases at V and 4 bases at J, with 6 bases in the middle. This CDR3 spans 13 amino acids. CDR3 sequence reads: CASSLPRGNTIYF. CDR3 coding DNA: TGTGCCAGCAGTTTACCTCGGGGAAACACCATATATTTT.

By proportion, this clone is medium-sized. The chain links TRBV2 to TRBJ2-7; D might be TRBD2 (7 bases). This CDR3 region has 19 residues. V was shortened by 4 bases and J by 5 bases, with 30 bases between the two germline ends. The germline CDR1 and CDR2 sequences are SNHLY and FYNNEI. CDR3 DNA sequence: TGTGCCAGCAGTGTTCTACCTCCCAAGGACAGCGGGGTTAGAGACGAGCAGTACTTC. It encodes CASSVLPPKDSGVRDEQYF.

The chain has TRBV5-1 and TRBJ2-5; 9 bases fit TRBD2. Germline CDR1 SGHRS, CDR2 YFSETQ. J lost 14 bases, V lost 4 bases, and 12 bases had no gene match. The CDR3 is made up of 13 amino acids. The CDR3 spells CASSGQTSGWAYF. The CDR3 coding sequence is TGCGCCAGCAGCGGTCAAACTAGCGGGTGGGCATACTTC.

The CDR3 loop is CASRQSGGVSGNTIYF. CDR3 bases: TGTGCCAGCAGACAAAGTGGGGGCGTCTCTGGAAACACCATATATTTT. The V call is TRBV7-8, the J call TRBJ1-3, with D perhaps matching TRBD1 (6 bases). In germline, CDR1 is SGHVS, CDR2 FQNEAQ. This CDR3 comprises 16 residues. V was clipped by 6 bases and J by 0 bases, with 15 bases between them.

The V gene is TRBV3-1 (or the pseudogene TRBV3-2), the J gene TRBJ2-5; 7 bases are a match to TRBD2. Per germline, CDR1 LGHDT and CDR2 YNNKEL (reference sequence). The CDR3 spans 16 residues. The junction had 11 bases not matched to a gene; V was cut back by 3 bases and J by 4 bases. The CDR3 here is CASSQGSGTSGETQYF. CDR3 DNA sequence: TGTGCCAGCAGCCAGGGCAGCGGGACTTCAGGAGAGACCCAGTACTTC.

This chain uses TRBV9 with TRBJ2-7, with D tentatively TRBD1 (5 bases). Germline-derived CDR1 and CDR2 are SGDLS and YYNGEE. The CDR3 length is 14 residues. The V gene lost 0 bases and the J gene lost 5 bases, with 12 bases spanning the gap. CDR3 sequence (DNA): TGTGCCAGCAGCGTAGCCCCGACAGCAAACGAGCAGTACTTC. Translating it yields CASSVAPTANEQYF.